The 15 T cell receptor beta chains presented below share a single source sample, sequenced in a study of T cell repertoires in cytomegalovirus infection. Each CDR3 protein is one row after TCRdb ran MiXCR on the reads. In the table there are some 300,000 distinct CDR3 sequences, 9.6% of which are singletons. Material for sequencing was PBMCs. These receptors were obtained from a human donor in good health (CMV status not recorded). Some clones in this sample may be carry-over from other donors' samples.

This clonotype has just a few counts. In DNA form, the CDR3 reads TGTGCCAGCTCACCAACGGGGTTGAGCTCCTACGAGCAGTACGTC. It is translated as CASSPTGLSSYEQYV. This chain uses TRBV18 with TRBJ2-7; D is possibly TRBD2 (5 bases). Trimming removed 2 bases at V and 0 bases at J, with 11 bases between. The CDR3 length is 15 residues. The germline V gene encodes CDR1 KGHSH and CDR2 LQKENI.

Worth noting for this clonotype: A much larger clone differs from this one at a single base, so this may be a read error. This chain uses TRBV7-8 with TRBJ2-4; D remains ambiguous. Germline V gene lookup returns CDR1 SGHVS and CDR2 FQNEAQ. V was cut by 5 bases and J by 6 bases, with 14 bases left in between. This CDR3 has 14 amino acids. The CDR3 spells CASSLRPNGNIQYF. The CDR3 nucleotides are TGTGCCAGCAGCCTCCGACCGAACGGAAACATTCAGTACTTC. Full variable domain (rest looked up from reference TRBV7-8 and TRBJ2-4): GAGVSQSPRYKVAKRGQDVALRCDPISGHVSLFWYQQALGQGPEFLTYFQNEAQLDKSGLPSDRFFAERPEGSVSTLKIQRTQQEDSAVYLCASSLRPNGNIQYFGAGTRLSVL.

This clonotype has a count of ten or more. V gene TRBV7-9 combines with J gene TRBJ2-1; 8 bases fit TRBD1. This CDR3 is built from 16 residues. V was pared by 5 bases and J by 5 bases, with 11 bases of the junction left unmatched. Per the germline V gene, CDR1 is SEHNR and CDR2 is FQNEAQ (reference sequence). The chain's CDR3 is CASSHAGTGRHNEQFF. CDR3 coding DNA: TGTGCCAGCAGCCACGCCGGGACAGGAAGACACAATGAGCAGTTCTTC.

This clonotype was seen ten or more times. The gene calls are TRBV5-4 and TRBJ2-1; D not resolved. The germline gives CDR1 SGHNT, CDR2 YYREEE (reference sequence). V lost 2 bases, J lost 7 bases, and 13 bases lay in between. This CDR3 is 14 amino acids long. CDR3 in DNA: TGTGCCAGCAGCTTTGGCAGCCCCGGGAATGAGCAGTTCTTC. Translated: CASSFGSPGNEQFF.

This clonotype was seen repeatedly, ten times or more. This rearrangement joins TRBV6-1 to TRBJ1-1; TRBD1 aligns across 7 bases. V lost 2 bases, J lost 4 bases, and 4 bases stayed unmatched. In germline, CDR1 is MNHNS, CDR2 SASEGT. The CDR3 spans 14 residues. The CDR3: CASSEQAGGTEAFF. The CDR3 DNA follows: TGTGCCAGCAGTGAACAGGCAGGGGGCACTGAAGCTTTCTTT.

Ten or more counts support this clonotype. The chain carries TRBV6-2 or TRBV6-3 and TRBJ2-1; no reliable D call. V was pared by 7 bases and J by 3 bases, with 13 bases between. The CDR3 covers 14 residues. Per germline, CDR1 MNHEY and CDR2 SVGEGT. The DNA of the CDR3 is TGTGCCAGCATGGGTCAGCCCTACTACAATGAGCAGTTCTTC. This gives the protein CASMGQPYYNEQFF.

This clonotype has a count of ten or more. The genes are TRBV12-3 or TRBV12-4 and TRBJ1-4; D is unresolved. V lost 2 bases and J lost 4, with 8 bases in between. The CDR3 covers 14 residues. This chain's CDR3 is CASSLTAINEKLFF. As DNA, the CDR3 is TGTGCCAGCAGTTTAACAGCCATTAATGAAAAACTGTTTTTT.

This clonotype was seen many times. CDR3 DNA sequence: TGTGCCAGCAGGGGGCGTAGCGGAGGAGCTGAGACCCAGTACTTC. Protein product: CASRGRSGGAETQYF. The chain joins TRBV2 to TRBJ2-5; the D gene is possibly TRBD2 (6 bases). This CDR3 contains 15 residues. Trimming took 6 bases from V and 5 from J, leaving 19 bases between them. Germline V gene data show CDR1 as SNHLY and CDR2 as FYNNEI.

At least ten counts were recorded for this clonotype. The chain is built from TRBV6-6 and TRBJ2-1; TRBD1 matches 9 bases. Germline CDR1 MNHNY, CDR2 SVGAGI (reference sequence). The CDR3 loop spans 14 amino acids. Trimming at V came to 10 bases and at J to 4 bases, leaving 8 bases not matched to a gene. The CDR3 spells CATKTGGAYNEQFF. The CDR3 DNA reads TGTGCCACCAAGACAGGGGGAGCTTACAATGAGCAGTTCTTC.

This clonotype showed up just a few times. DNA of the CDR3: TGTGCCAGCAGCGGGACAGGGTTGGGAAATGAAAAACTGTTTTTT. The encoded protein is CASSGTGLGNEKLFF. The V call is TRBV2, the J call TRBJ1-4, with 9 bases aligning to TRBD1. The CDR3 loop spans 15 amino acids. V trimming: 6 bases; J trimming: 5 bases; junction bases outside the gene matches: 7. Germline loops: CDR1 SNHLY, CDR2 FYNNEI.

V usage is TRBV7-2 and J usage is TRBJ2-5; a possible D gene is TRBD2 (6 bases). Trimming removed 4 bases from V and 2 bases from J, with 14 bases in between. The CDR3 consists of 15 residues. Germline V gives CDR1 SGHTA, CDR2 FQGNSA. CDR3 nucleotides: TGTGCCAGCAGCTCCCTGATAGGGAGGCAAGAGACCCAGTACTTC. Translation gives CASSSLIGRQETQYF.

This clonotype was recorded at least ten times. The rearrangement uses TRBV6-5 and TRBJ2-3; D uncertain. The V end lost 0 bases, the J end lost 0 bases, and 7 bases lay between the germline ends. The germline gives CDR1 MNHEY, CDR2 SVGAGI. CDR3 size: 15 residues. CDR3 sequence (DNA): TGTGCCAGCAGTTACTCCCCCGGGAGCACAGATACGCAGTATTTT. Its protein is CASSYSPGSTDTQYF.

About this clonotype: Given a much more abundant clone one base away, this may be a read error. The V gene is TRBV6-2 or TRBV6-3, the J gene TRBJ1-2; TRBD1 agrees at 7 bases. This CDR3 has 14 amino acids. Germline values: CDR1 MNHEY, CDR2 SVGEGT. The CDR3 DNA follows: TGTGCCAGCAGTTACCGGGACAGAGTCTATAGCTACACCTTC. It codes for CASSYRDRVYSYTF.

This clonotype was detected many times. The chain links TRBV29-1 to TRBJ1-2; D uncertain. CDR3 length: 11 residues. In germline, CDR1 is SQVTM, CDR2 ANQGSEA. Trimming took off 4 bases at V and 4 bases at J, with 7 bases between the two ends. This chain's CDR3 is CSVGEGYGYTF. The CDR3 region has the DNA TGCAGCGTTGGAGAGGGCTATGGCTACACCTTC.

This clonotype has a count of ten or more. This chain joins TRBV19 and TRBJ2-6; the D gene is possibly TRBD1 (6 bases). The germline CDR1 and CDR2 sequences are LNHDA and SQIVND (reference sequence). V shed 5 bases and J shed 1 base, with 18 bases lying between them. CDR3 length: 18 amino acids. The CDR3 DNA sequence: TGTGCCAGTAGTTCCCAGCAACACAGGGCTTCTGGGGCCAACGTCCTGACTTTC. This codes for CASSSQQHRASGANVLTF. The full variable domain, with the rest looked up from reference TRBV19 and TRBJ2-6, is DGGITQSPKYLFRKEGQNVTLSCEQNLNHDAMYWYRQDPGQGLRLIYYSQIVNDFQKGDIAEGYSVSREKKESFPLTVTSAQKNPTAFYLCASSSQQHRASGANVLTFGAGSRLTVL.